This T cell receptor (beta chain) was found in a study of blood T cells in healthy people across ages. Primers used in a second PCR of about 7 to 11 cycles were a sample-barcoded 5' primer and a J-beta primer mix. TCRdb reprocessed the 5' RACE reads via MiXCR and lists one record per CDR3 protein. The sample holds some 930,000 distinct CDR3 sequences, 25% to 35% seen once. Study-wide results and caveats: The lack of PBMC sorting stopped any conclusive naive versus antigen-experienced comparison.

This clonotype was seen at least ten times. Its specificity is unknown. With 6 bases clipped from V and 7 bases from J, the junction kept 8 bases outside the gene matches. CDR3 length equals 13 residues. Germline CDR1 MGHRA, CDR2 YSYEKL. This sample was shared with a second study, whose subject was T cells of mothers and their children. From that paper: The people who donated were a few healthy Caucasian mothers and their six children. Each mother yielded more than 8 million TCR beta CDR3 reads. Each child yielded about 3 million reads. Evidence of persistent microchimeric T cell clones was absent.

V usage is TRBV4-1 and J usage is TRBJ1-2, with TRBD1 matching over 7 bases. This clonotype was obtained from a woman aged 40 to 49 in good health. The sample comprised blood. The CDR3 sequence: CASRREGARGYTF. CDR3 sequence (DNA): TGCGCCAGCAGGAGGGAGGGGGCGCGTGGCTACACCTTC.